The 19 T cell receptor beta chains given below trace back to one sample, sequenced in a study of response to subunit inactivated influenza vaccine. A single record per CDR3 protein comes from TCRdb applying MiXCR to the RT-PCR reads. The table shows fewer than 750,000 distinct CDR3 sequences, with approximately 14% occurring only once. Material: PBMCs from blood, obtained about 11 days after vaccination. These receptors were taken from a man aged 45 to 65 who received an inactivated influenza vaccine.

This clonotype was counted a few times. The rearrangement links TRBV7-2 to TRBJ1-2; D unclear. From germline, CDR1 is SGHTA and CDR2 FQGNSA. The CDR3 runs 13 residues. The ends were cut back, 1 base at V and 4 bases at J, with 7 bases in the middle. CDR3 loop: CASSLGFRYGYTF. The CDR3 DNA follows: TGTGCCAGCAGCTTAGGGTTCCGCTATGGCTACACCTTC.

This clonotype has at least ten counts. At one end the junction does not follow the germline gene, possibly because of a read error. The rearrangement links TRBV5-1 to TRBJ1-1, with 7 bases matching TRBD1. The CDR3 loop spans 13 amino acids. From germline, CDR1 is SGHRS and CDR2 YFSETQ. CDR3 loop: CASSLDRDTEAFF. The CDR3 coding sequence is TGTGCCAGCAGCTTAGACAGGGACACTGAAGCTTTCTTT.

This clonotype was observed a few times. This chain uses TRBV12-3 or TRBV12-4 with TRBJ1-2; D is perhaps TRBD1 (5 bases). The CDR3 is 15 residues long. Trimming removed 4 bases from V and 6 bases from J, with 18 bases in between. The CDR3 sequence is CASSWRDRPYDGYTF. CDR3 sequence (DNA): TGTGCCAGCAGTTGGCGGGACCGTCCATACGATGGCTACACCTTC.

CDR3 in DNA: TGTGCCAGCAGTGAGCTCCTACTCACCTACGAGCAGTACTTC. It is translated as CASSELLLTYEQYF. The rearrangement links TRBV2 to TRBJ2-7; D is uncertain. CDR3 length equals 14 residues. The ends were cut back, 3 bases at V and 2 bases at J, with 11 bases in the middle. CDR1 is SNHLY and CDR2 is FYNNEI in the germline V gene.

In DNA form, the CDR3 reads TGTGCCAGCAGCCCTGGGACTAGCGGGGGGACTCGGGAGCAGTACTTC. It encodes CASSPGTSGGTREQYF. V gene TRBV7-2 combines with J gene TRBJ2-7; 15 bases map to TRBD2. Trimming at V came to 5 bases and at J to 7 bases, leaving 9 bases not matched to a gene. There are 16 residues in the CDR3. Germline values: CDR1 SGHTA, CDR2 FQGNSA. Filled out from reference TRBV7-2 and TRBJ2-7, the complete variable domain reads GAGVSQSPSNKVTEKGKDVELRCDPISGHTALYWYRQSLGQGLEFLIYFQGNSAPDKSGLPSDRFSAERTGGSVSTLTIQRTQQEDSAVYLCASSPGTSGGTREQYFGPGTRLTVT.

In nucleotides, the CDR3 is TGTGCCAGCACCCCAACAGTGGGCAGGAACACTGAAGCTTTCTTT. It encodes CASTPTVGRNTEAFF. The V gene is TRBV11-2, the J gene TRBJ1-1; no clear D. CDR1 is SGHAT and CDR2 is FQNNGV in the germline V gene. Trimming took 7 bases from V and 1 from J, leaving 16 bases between them. The length of the CDR3 is 15 residues.

The chain is built from TRBV2 and TRBJ1-5; D remains unclear. The CDR3 covers 17 residues. V was pared by 1 base and J by 0 bases, with 13 bases between. Germline V gives CDR1 SNHLY, CDR2 FYNNEI. The CDR3 is CASSEGRTPYSNQPQHF. The CDR3 coding sequence is TGTGCCAGCAGTGAAGGCCGGACTCCTTATAGCAATCAGCCCCAGCATTTT.

The chain recombines TRBV20-1 with TRBJ2-3, with 12 positions matching TRBD2. The CDR3 has 17 residues. The junction had 11 bases not matched to a gene; V was cut back by 5 bases and J by 2 bases. Germline CDR1 DFQATT, CDR2 SNEGSKA (reference sequence). As DNA, the CDR3 is TGCAGTGCTCCCGGACTAGCGGGATCCGTTGACACAGATACGCAGTATTTT. It encodes CSAPGLAGSVDTDTQYF.

The CDR3 DNA is TGCGCCAGCAGCCAAGATCGAACAGGGGGCGGGTGGGAGCAGTACTTC. As protein: CASSQDRTGGGWEQYF. This sequence joins TRBV4-3 and TRBJ2-7; 9 bases match TRBD1. This CDR3 comprises 16 residues. Germline trimming cut 0 bases from V and 7 bases from J; bases unmatched to any gene: 10. Germline CDR1 and CDR2: LGHNA and YSLEER.

This clonotype has only a few counts. This sequence joins TRBV20-1 and TRBJ1-4, with D perhaps TRBD1 (5 bases). CDR1 DFQATT and CDR2 SNEGSKA come from the germline V gene (reference sequence). V was shortened by 6 bases and J by 5 bases, with 16 bases between the two germline ends. The CDR3 runs to 14 residues. In nucleotides, the CDR3 is TGCAGTGCCTCGGGGGGTCGGGGAAATGAAAAACTGTTTTTT. Translated: CSASGGRGNEKLFF.

This chain links TRBV27 with TRBJ1-5; D gene uncertain. The CDR3 length is 14 residues. CDR1 is MNHEY, CDR2 SMNVEV, per germline (reference sequence). V lost 3 bases and J lost 4, with 10 bases in between. CDR3 sequence: CASSFQRGNQPQHF. CDR3 sequence (DNA): TGTGCCAGCAGTTTCCAACGAGGTAATCAGCCCCAGCATTTT.

This clonotype was counted between two and nine times. The V gene is TRBV3-1, the J gene TRBJ2-5, with 9 bases matching TRBD2. The CDR3 is 15 amino acids. V shed 5 bases and J 1 base; nucleotides not matched to a gene: 5. CDR1 is LGHDT, CDR2 YNNKEL, per germline (reference sequence). CDR3 residues: CASSSETSGQETQYF. CDR3 in DNA: TGTGCCAGCAGCTCCGAGACTAGCGGCCAAGAGACCCAGTACTTC.

In its sample, this clonotype was seen many times. The genes are TRBV7-9 and TRBJ2-3; unclear D gene. V was clipped by 5 bases and J by 0 bases, with 12 bases between them. Germline-derived CDR1 and CDR2 are SEHNR and FQNEAQ (reference sequence). This CDR3 contains 15 residues. CDR3 in amino acids: CASSPVTGSTDTQYF. The CDR3, as DNA: TGTGCCAGCAGCCCGGTAACCGGGAGCACAGATACGCAGTATTTT.

This clonotype has just one count. One end of the junction is discordant with germline, which a read error may explain. The J gene is TRBJ2-1, the V gene TRBV9; tentative D call: TRBD2 (6 bases). CDR3 size: 16 residues. CDR1 and CDR2 (germline): SGDLS, YYNGEE. CDR3 bases: TGTGCCGGCAGCGTAGGTATCGGGAGCTCCTACAATGAGCAGTTCTTC. The encoded protein is CAGSVGIGSSYNEQFF.

This clonotype was seen a handful of times. The J gene is TRBJ2-3, the V gene TRBV7-6; a weak D match, TRBD1 (6 bases). CDR3 length equals 19 residues. The germline V and J ends were trimmed by 5 bases and 1 base, with 25 bases remaining between them. Germline-derived CDR1 and CDR2 are SGHVS and FNYEAQ. The DNA of the CDR3 is TGTGCCAGCAGCCCCGTCCCTGGCCTAGCAGGGGCTGGCACAGATACGCAGTATTTT. Protein sequence: CASSPVPGLAGAGTDTQYF.

DNA of the CDR3: TGTGCCAGCAGCGTAGTTGGACTAGGCAGGAGTGAGCAGTTCTTC. This encodes CASSVVGLGRSEQFF. The V gene is TRBV9, the J gene TRBJ2-1, with 7 bases matching TRBD2. The CDR3 loop spans 15 amino acids. Germline V lookup: CDR1 SGDLS, CDR2 YYNGEE. With 0 bases clipped from V and 9 bases from J, the junction kept 9 bases outside the gene matches.

The chain carries TRBV10-3 and TRBJ2-1; D is ambiguous. V was pared by 0 bases and J by 4 bases, with 1 base between. From germline, CDR1 is ENHRY and CDR2 SYGVKD. CDR3 size: 12 residues. Here the CDR3 reads CAISESYNEQFF. CDR3 nucleotide sequence: TGTGCCATCAGTGAGTCGTACAATGAGCAGTTCTTC.

This clonotype was observed a few times. This chain's CDR3 is CASSLAQGFNEKLFF. CDR3 bases: TGTGCCAGCAGTTTAGCACAGGGATTTAATGAAAAACTGTTTTTT. V and J are TRBV12-3 or TRBV12-4 and TRBJ1-4, with TRBD1 as a possible D gene (6 bases). Trimming cost V 0 bases and J 4 bases, with 9 bases left between them. The CDR3 consists of 15 residues.

The sample holds many counts of this clonotype. The chain joins TRBV7-2 to TRBJ1-5, with no clear D. Deletions cut 1 base from V and 6 bases from J, with 10 bases between. The CDR3 contains 14 residues. Germline CDR1 is SGHTA and CDR2 is FQGNSA. The CDR3, as DNA: TGTGCCAGCAGCTTAGTTCCCTCGCCTCAGCCCCAGCATTTT. The encoded protein is CASSLVPSPQPQHF.